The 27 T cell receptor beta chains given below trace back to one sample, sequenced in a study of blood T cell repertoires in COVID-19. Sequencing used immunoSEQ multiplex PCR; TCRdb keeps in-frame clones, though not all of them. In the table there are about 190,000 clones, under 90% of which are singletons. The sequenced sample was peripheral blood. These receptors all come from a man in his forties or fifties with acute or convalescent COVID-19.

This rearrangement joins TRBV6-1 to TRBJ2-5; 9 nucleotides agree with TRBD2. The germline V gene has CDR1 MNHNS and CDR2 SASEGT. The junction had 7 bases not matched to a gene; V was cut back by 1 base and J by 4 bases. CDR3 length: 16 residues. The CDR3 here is CASSEVLAGPGETQYF. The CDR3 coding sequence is TGTGCCAGCAGTGAAGTACTAGCGGGTCCAGGAGAGACCCAGTACTTC.

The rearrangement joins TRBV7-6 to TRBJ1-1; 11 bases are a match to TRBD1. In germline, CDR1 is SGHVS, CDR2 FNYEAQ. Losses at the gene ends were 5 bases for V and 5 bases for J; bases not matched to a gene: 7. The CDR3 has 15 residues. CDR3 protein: CASSQDGTGGTEAFF. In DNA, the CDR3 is TGTGCCAGCAGCCAGGACGGGACAGGGGGGACTGAAGCTTTCTTT.

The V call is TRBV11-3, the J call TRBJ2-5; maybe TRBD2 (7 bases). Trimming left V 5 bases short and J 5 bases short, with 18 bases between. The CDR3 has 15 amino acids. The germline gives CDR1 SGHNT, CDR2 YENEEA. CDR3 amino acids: CASSRTRGAGETQYF. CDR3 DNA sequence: TGTGCCAGCAGCCGTACCCGGGGGGCAGGGGAGACCCAGTACTTC.

DNA of the CDR3: TGTGCCAGTAGTTTCGCGGGACGGGCCGGTAGGAACACCGGGGAGCTGTTTTTT. As protein: CASSFAGRAGRNTGELFF. V is TRBV19 and J is TRBJ2-2; TRBD2 is a possible D gene (6 bases). Germline lookup yields CDR1 LNHDA and CDR2 SQIVND (reference sequence). Trimming pared 5 bases from V and 1 base from J, leaving 20 bases between. The CDR3 runs to 18 residues.

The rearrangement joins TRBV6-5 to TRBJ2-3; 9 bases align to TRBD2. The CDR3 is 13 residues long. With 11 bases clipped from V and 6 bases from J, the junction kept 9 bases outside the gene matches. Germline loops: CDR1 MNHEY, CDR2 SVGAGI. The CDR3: CAVGLAWSDTQYF. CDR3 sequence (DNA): TGTGCCGTCGGACTAGCGTGGTCGGATACGCAGTATTTT.

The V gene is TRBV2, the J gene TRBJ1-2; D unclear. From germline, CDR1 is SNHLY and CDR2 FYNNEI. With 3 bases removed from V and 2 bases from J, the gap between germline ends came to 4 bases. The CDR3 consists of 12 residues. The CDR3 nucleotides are TGTGCCAGCAGTGACAGAAACTATGGCTACACCTTC. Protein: CASSDRNYGYTF. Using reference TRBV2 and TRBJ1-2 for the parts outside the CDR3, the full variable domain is EPEVTQTPSHQVTQMGQEVILRCVPISNHLYFYWYRQILGQKVEFLVSFYNNEISEKSEIFDDQFSVERPDGSNFTLKIRSTKLEDSAMYFCASSDRNYGYTFGSGTRLTVV.

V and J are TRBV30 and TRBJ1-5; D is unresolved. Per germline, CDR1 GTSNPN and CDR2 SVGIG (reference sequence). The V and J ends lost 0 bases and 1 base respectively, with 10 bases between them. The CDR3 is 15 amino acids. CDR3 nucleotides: TGTGCCTGGAGTGTAAGGCAGAGGAGCAATCAGCCCCAGCATTTT. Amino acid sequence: CAWSVRQRSNQPQHF.

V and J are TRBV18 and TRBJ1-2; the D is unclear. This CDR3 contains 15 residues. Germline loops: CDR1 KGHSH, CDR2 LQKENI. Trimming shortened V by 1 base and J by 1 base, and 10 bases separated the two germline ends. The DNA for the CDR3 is TGTGCCAGCTCACCACGACTTGAGGGTAACTATGGCTACACCTTC. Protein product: CASSPRLEGNYGYTF.

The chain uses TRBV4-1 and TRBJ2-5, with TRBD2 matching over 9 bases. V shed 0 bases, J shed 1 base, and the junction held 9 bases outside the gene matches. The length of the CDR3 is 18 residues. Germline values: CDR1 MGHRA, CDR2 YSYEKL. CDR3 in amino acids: CASSQEPTAGGRQETQYF. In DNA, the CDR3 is TGCGCCAGCAGCCAAGAACCCACAGCGGGGGGACGCCAAGAGACCCAGTACTTC.

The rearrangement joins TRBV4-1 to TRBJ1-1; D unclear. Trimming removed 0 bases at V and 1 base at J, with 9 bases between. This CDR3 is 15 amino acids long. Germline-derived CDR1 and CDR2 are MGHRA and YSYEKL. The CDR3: CASSQDPGWNTEAFF. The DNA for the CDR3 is TGCGCCAGCAGCCAAGATCCCGGGTGGAACACTGAAGCTTTCTTT.

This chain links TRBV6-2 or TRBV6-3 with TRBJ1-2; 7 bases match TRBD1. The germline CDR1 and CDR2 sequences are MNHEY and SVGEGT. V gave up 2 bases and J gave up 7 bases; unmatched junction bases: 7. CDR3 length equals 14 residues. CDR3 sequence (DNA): TGTGCCAGCAGTTACGAACAGGGGATCGGTGGCTACACCTTC. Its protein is CASSYEQGIGGYTF.

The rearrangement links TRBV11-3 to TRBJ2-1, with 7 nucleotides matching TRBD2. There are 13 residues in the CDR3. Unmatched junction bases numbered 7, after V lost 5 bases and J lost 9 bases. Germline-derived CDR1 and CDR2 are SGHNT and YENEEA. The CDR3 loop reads CASSVGGVGEQFF. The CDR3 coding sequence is TGTGCCAGCAGCGTGGGGGGGGTCGGTGAGCAGTTCTTC.

CDR3: CASLPGQGANSPLHF. Written as DNA, the CDR3 is TGTGCCAGCTTACCGGGACAGGGGGCAAATTCACCCCTCCACTTT. The chain joins TRBV6-6 to TRBJ1-6, with TRBD1 matching 12 bases. Losses at the gene ends were 8 bases for V and 7 bases for J; bases not matched to a gene: 6. The CDR3 totals 15 residues. The V gene's germline CDR1 is MNHNY and CDR2 SVGAGI (reference sequence).

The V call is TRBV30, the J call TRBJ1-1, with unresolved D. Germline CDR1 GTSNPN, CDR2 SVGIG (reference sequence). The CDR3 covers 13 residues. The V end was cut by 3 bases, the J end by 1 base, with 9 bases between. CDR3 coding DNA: TGTGCCTGGAGCGCACACGAGAACACTGAAGCTTTCTTT. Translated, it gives CAWSAHENTEAFF.

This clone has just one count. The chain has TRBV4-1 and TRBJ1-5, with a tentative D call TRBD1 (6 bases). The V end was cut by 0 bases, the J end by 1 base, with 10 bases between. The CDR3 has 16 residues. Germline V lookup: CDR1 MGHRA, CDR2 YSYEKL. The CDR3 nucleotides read TGCGCCAGCAGCCAAGATCCAGGACAGAGCAATCAGCCCCAGCATTTT. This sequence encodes CASSQDPGQSNQPQHF.

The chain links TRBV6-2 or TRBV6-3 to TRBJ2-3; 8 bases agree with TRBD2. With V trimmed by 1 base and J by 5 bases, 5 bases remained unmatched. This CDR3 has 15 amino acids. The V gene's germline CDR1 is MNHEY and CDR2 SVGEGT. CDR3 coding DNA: TGTGCCAGCAGTTACTATCGGGGGGGCCGAGATACGCAGTATTTT. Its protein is CASSYYRGGRDTQYF.

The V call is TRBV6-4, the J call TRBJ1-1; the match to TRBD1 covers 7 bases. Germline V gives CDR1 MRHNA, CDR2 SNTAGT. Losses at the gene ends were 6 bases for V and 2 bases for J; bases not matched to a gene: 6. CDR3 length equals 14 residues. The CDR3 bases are TGTGCCAGCAGCCCCGGGACAGCTAACACTGAAGCTTTCTTT. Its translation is CASSPGTANTEAFF.

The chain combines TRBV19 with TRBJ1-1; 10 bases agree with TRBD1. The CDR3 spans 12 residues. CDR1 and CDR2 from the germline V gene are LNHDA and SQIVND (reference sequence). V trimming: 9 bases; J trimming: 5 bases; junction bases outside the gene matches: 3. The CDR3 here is CASGQGVTEAFF. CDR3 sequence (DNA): TGTGCCAGCGGACAGGGGGTTACTGAAGCTTTCTTT.

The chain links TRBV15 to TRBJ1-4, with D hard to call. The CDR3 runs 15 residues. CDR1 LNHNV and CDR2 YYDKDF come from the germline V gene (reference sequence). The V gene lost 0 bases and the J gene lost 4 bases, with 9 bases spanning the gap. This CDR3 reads CATSRDKQLNEKLFF. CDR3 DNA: TGTGCCACCAGCAGAGATAAACAGCTTAATGAAAAACTGTTTTTT.

The CDR3 loop is CASSLGLAGYNEQFF. CDR3 bases: TGTGCCAGCAGCTTGGGACTAGCGGGTTACAATGAGCAGTTCTTC. The rearrangement uses TRBV5-8 and TRBJ2-1, with 10 bases matching TRBD2. Germline V gene lookup returns CDR1 SGHTS and CDR2 YDEGEE. This CDR3 has 15 residues. V was pared by 0 bases and J by 4 bases, with 1 base of the junction left unmatched.

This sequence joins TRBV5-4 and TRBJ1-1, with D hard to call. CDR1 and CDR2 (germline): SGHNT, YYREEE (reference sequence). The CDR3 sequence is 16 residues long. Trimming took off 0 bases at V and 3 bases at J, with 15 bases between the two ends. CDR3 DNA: TGTGCCAGCAGCTTGGTTAAGGGCGCGGGGTACACTGAAGCTTTCTTT. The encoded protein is CASSLVKGAGYTEAFF.

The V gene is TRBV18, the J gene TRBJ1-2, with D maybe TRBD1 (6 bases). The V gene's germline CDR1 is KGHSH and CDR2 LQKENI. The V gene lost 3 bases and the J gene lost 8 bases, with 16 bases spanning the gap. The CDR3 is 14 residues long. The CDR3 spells CASSPSTGDWGYTF. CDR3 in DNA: TGTGCCAGCTCACCGTCGACAGGTGACTGGGGCTACACCTTC. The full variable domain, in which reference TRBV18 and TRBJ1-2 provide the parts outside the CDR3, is NAGVMQNPRHLVRRRGQEARLRCSPMKGHSHVYWYRQLPEEGLKFMVYLQKENIIDESGMPKERFSAEFPKEGPSILRIQQVVRGDSAAYFCASSPSTGDWGYTFGSGTRLTVV.

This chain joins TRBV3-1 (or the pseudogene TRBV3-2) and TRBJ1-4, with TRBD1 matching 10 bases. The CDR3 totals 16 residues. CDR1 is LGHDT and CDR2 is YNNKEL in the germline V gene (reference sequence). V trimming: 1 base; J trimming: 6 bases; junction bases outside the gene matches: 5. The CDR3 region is CASSQGTGGSHEKLFF. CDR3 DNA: TGTGCCAGCAGCCAAGGGACAGGGGGAAGTCATGAAAAACTGTTTTTT.

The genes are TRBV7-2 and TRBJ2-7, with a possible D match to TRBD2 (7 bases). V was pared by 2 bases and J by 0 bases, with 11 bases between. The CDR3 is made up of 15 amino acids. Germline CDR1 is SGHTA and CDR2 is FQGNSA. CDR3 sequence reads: CASSLTRGLSYEQYF. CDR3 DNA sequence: TGTGCCAGCAGCTTAACGCGGGGGCTCTCCTACGAGCAGTACTTC. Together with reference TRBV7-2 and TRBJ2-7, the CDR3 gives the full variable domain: GAGVSQSPSNKVTEKGKDVELRCDPISGHTALYWYRQSLGQGLEFLIYFQGNSAPDKSGLPSDRFSAERTGGSVSTLTIQRTQQEDSAVYLCASSLTRGLSYEQYFGPGTRLTVT.

The CDR3 spells CASSLLTGELFF. DNA for the CDR3: TGTGCCAGTAGTCTGTTGACCGGGGAGCTGTTTTTT. The chain couples TRBV19 to TRBJ2-2; D call uncertain. The V gene lost 5 bases and the J gene lost 5 bases, with 6 bases spanning the gap. Germline V gives CDR1 LNHDA, CDR2 SQIVND (reference sequence). This CDR3 spans 12 amino acids.

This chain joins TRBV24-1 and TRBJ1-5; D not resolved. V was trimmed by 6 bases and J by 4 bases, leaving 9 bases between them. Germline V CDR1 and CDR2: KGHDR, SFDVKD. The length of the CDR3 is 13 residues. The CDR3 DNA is TGTGCCACCAGTCTCCAAGAGAATCAGCCCCAGCATTTT. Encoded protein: CATSLQENQPQHF.

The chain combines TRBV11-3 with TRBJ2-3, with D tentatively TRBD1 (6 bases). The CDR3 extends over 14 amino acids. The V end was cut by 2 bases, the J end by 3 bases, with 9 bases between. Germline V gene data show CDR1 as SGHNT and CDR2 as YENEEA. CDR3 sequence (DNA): TGTGCCAGCAGCTTAAACAGGGCAACAGATACGCAGTATTTT. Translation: CASSLNRATDTQYF.